Shown below are 5 T cell receptor beta chains from a single sample sequenced in a study of Ad26.COV2.S vaccination and SARS-CoV-2 variants. TCRdb keeps only in-frame clones here, not all; method: immunoSEQ multiplex PCR. The table lists about 400,000 clones, roughly 88% of them singletons. Sample treatment: over 15 received Ad26.COV2.S at low or high dose, single or two shots; five or six received placebo; per-sample allocation not given. At day 63 after the first vaccine or placebo injection, samples were drawn. The material was peripheral blood, obtained in a trial of Ad26.COV2.S vaccine versus placebo. These receptors came from a person between 18 and 65 years old who received the Ad26.COV2.S COVID-19 vaccine or a placebo.

This clone was seen once. One end of the junction varies from germline; a read error may be responsible. This chain connects TRBV6-4 to TRBJ2-3; 7 positions match TRBD1. CDR1 and CDR2 from the germline V gene are MRHNA and SNTAGT. This CDR3 spans 13 amino acids. The CDR3 DNA sequence: TGTGCCAGCAACGAGTCCGGGACAGAAACGCAGTATTTT. Translated: CASNESGTETQYF.

This clone was observed a single time. The rearrangement joins TRBV4-2 to TRBJ2-4; D perhaps matches TRBD2 (6 bases). Germline V lookup: CDR1 LGHNA, CDR2 YNFKEQ. V lost 0 bases to trimming and J lost 3 bases, with 12 bases between them. This CDR3 spans 16 amino acids. The CDR3 sequence: CASSQEDGGGKNIQYF. DNA for the CDR3: TGTGCCAGCAGCCAAGAGGACGGGGGTGGCAAAAACATTCAGTACTTC.

V gene TRBV5-4 combines with J gene TRBJ2-3, with 14 nucleotides matching TRBD2. Trimming took 4 bases from V and 4 from J; bases not matched to a gene: 5. The CDR3 consists of 16 residues. Per germline, CDR1 SGHNT and CDR2 YYREEE (reference sequence). CDR3 nucleotides: TGTGCCAGCAGCCCAAGACTAGCGGGGGGGCCAGATACGCAGTATTTT. This sequence encodes CASSPRLAGGPDTQYF. Drawing the rest from reference TRBV5-4 and TRBJ2-3, the complete variable domain is ETGVTQSPTHLIKTRGQQVTLRCSSQSGHNTVSWYQQALGQGPQFIFQYYREEENGRGNFPPRFSGLQFPNYSSELNVNALELDDSALYLCASSPRLAGGPDTQYFGPGTRLTVL.

J is TRBJ2-2 and V is TRBV6-6, with 7 bases aligning to TRBD2. CDR1 is MNHNY, CDR2 SVGAGI, per germline (reference sequence). The trim removed 7 bases at V and 13 bases at J, leaving 6 bases unmatched. The CDR3 sequence is 11 residues long. CDR3 in DNA: TGTGCCAGCATACGGGGGGTGGTGCTGTTTTTT. It encodes CASIRGVVLFF.

This rearrangement joins TRBV5-1 to TRBJ2-1, with 13 positions matching TRBD2. With 0 bases clipped from V and 2 bases from J, the junction kept 2 bases outside the gene matches. The CDR3 has 17 amino acids. CDR1 is SGHRS and CDR2 is YFSETQ in the germline V gene. The CDR3 DNA reads as TGCGCCAGCAGCTTGGGACTAGCGGGGGGAGCCTACAATGAGCAGTTCTTC. Residues: CASSLGLAGGAYNEQFF.